The sequence of this TCR beta chain was determined in a study of blood T cell repertoires in COVID-19. Study overall: The United States, Italy and Spain provided the acute and convalescent COVID-19 samples. From T cells, B-cell-depleted T cells, or PBMCs came the material, which was cDNA or gDNA.

Per the original data handling: How many nucleated cells were present was estimated from reference gene primer amplification. Sequencing used immunoSEQ multiplex PCR; TCRdb keeps in-frame clones, though not all of them. V and J calls plus clone size are reproduced from that table; the DNA served to infer D and trimming. The sample has around 300,000 clones; 75% to 90% are singletons. Seattle patient enrollment occurred during active infection, with longitudinal follow-up thereafter. The CDR3 consists of 13 residues. V trimming: 2 bases; J trimming: 6 bases; junction bases outside the gene matches: 2. CDR1 and CDR2 from the germline V gene are MNHEY and SVGAGI.

The V and J genes are TRBV6-5 and TRBJ1-2, with TRBD1 identical over 8 bases. The TCR was taken from a woman in her 70s with COVID-19, enrolled during active disease. The sample was peripheral blood. CDR3 amino acids: CASSYRQGHGYTF. The CDR3 coding sequence is TGTGCCAGCAGTTACAGACAGGGGCATGGCTACACCTTC.